This T cell receptor beta chain emerged from a study of blood T cells in healthy people across ages. Study-wide findings and caveats: With naive T cell percentage, TCR beta diversity showed a strong correlation.

About this clonotype: Its target is not known.

It was with a sample-barcoded 5' primer and a J-beta primer mix that a second PCR of roughly 7 to 12 cycles was run. TCRdb used MiXCR to reprocess the 5' RACE reads, holding one entry per CDR3 protein. The sample carries about 1.1 million distinct CDR3 sequences, more than 30% recorded once. Specimen: blood. The clonotype was recovered from a man aged 18 to 29 in good health.

CDR3 loop: CSFLDASGRTDTQYF. In DNA form, the CDR3 reads TGCAGTTTTCTGGATGCTAGCGGCCGCACAGATACGCAGTATTTT. The chain carries TRBV20-1 and TRBJ2-3; TRBD2 aligns across 7 bases. With V trimmed by 8 bases and J by 1 base, 12 bases remained unmatched. Per germline, CDR1 DFQATT and CDR2 SNEGSKA (reference sequence). This CDR3 has 15 residues.